Listed below are T cell receptor beta chains from one sample, sequenced in a study of T cell responses to AZD1222 COVID-19 vaccine. Produced via immunoSEQ multiplex PCR; TCRdb's table is partial and in-frame only. This repertoire shows roughly 150,000 clones, 80% to 95% found once; its top ten account for approximately 5.9%. The source material was peripheral blood, sampled 28 days after the second AZD1222 dose. The receptors derive from an adult who received the AZD1222 COVID-19 vaccine. Both conserved end residues are part of each CDR3. D genes are given only for firm matches. Clone size is not always given. Where it is, it says once, few, many or a class for expanded clones.

j_call d_call clone_size v_call cdr3_nt cdr3_aa
TRBJ1-5 - - TRBV7-2 TGTGCCAGCAGCTTACGAGGGACGAGCAATCAGCCCCAGCATTTT CASSLRGTSNQPQHF
TRBJ1-2 TRBD1 - TRBV5-1 TGCGCCAGCAGCTTGGCCCCGGACAGGGGGAAGGGCTACACCTTC CASSLAPDRGKGYTF
TRBJ1-4 - - TRBV4-1 TGCGCCAGCAGCCAAGAGGGCTGGGATAAAAAACTGTTTTTT CASSQEGWDKKLFF
TRBJ1-3 - - TRBV5-1 TGCGCCAGCAGACCCGCTTGGGGGCAGCCTTTCTCTGGAAACACCATATATTTT CASRPAWGQPFSGNTIYF
TRBJ2-3 TRBD2 - TRBV27 TGTGCCAGCAGTTTATCGGCTAGCGGAACCACAGATACGCAGTATTTT CASSLSASGTTDTQYF
TRBJ2-3 - - TRBV27 TGTGCCAGCAGTTTAGGGAGTTCCCTCAGCACAGATACGCAGTATTTT CASSLGSSLSTDTQYF
TRBJ2-4 - - TRBV25-1 TGTGCCAGCAGTGAATATGCGGGCGCGGGGGCCAAAAACATTCAGTACTTC CASSEYAGAGAKNIQYF
TRBJ1-6 TRBD1 - TRBV9 TGTGCCAGCAGCGTAGCAGGACAGGGAGGGTCACCCCTCCACTTT CASSVAGQGGSPLHF
TRBJ2-1 TRBD2 - TRBV28 TGTGCCAGCAGGCAGACTAGCGGGAGGAATGAGCAGTTCTTC CASRQTSGRNEQFF
TRBJ2-5 TRBD2 - TRBV7-7 TGTGCCAGCAGCTTCGGGACTAGCGGATTAGAGACCCAGTACTTC CASSFGTSGLETQYF
TRBJ2-5 TRBD2 - TRBV28 TGTGCCAGCACCACGGGGGGTCAAGAGACCCAGTACTTC CASTTGGQETQYF
TRBJ1-3 - - TRBV3-1/TRBV3-2 TGTGCCAGCAGCGTATACAGGGACTCTGGAAACACCATATATTTT CASSVYRDSGNTIYF
TRBJ2-7 - - TRBV14 TGTGCCAGCAGCCCCTTGGCTAGCGTCGAGCAGTACTTC CASSPLASVEQYF
TRBJ1-2 - - TRBV6-5 TGTGCCAGCAGCGGACCCGGGGTATGGGGCTACACCTTC CASSGPGVWGYTF
TRBJ1-2 - - TRBV6-5 TGTGCCAGCAGCATGGCAGGGAACTATGGCTACACCTTC CASSMAGNYGYTF
TRBJ2-7 TRBD1 - TRBV28 TGTGCCAGCAGTCTTATCGGGACAGCAAGCTCCTACGAGCAGTACTTC CASSLIGTASSYEQYF
TRBJ2-2 - - TRBV5-1 TGCGCCAGCAGCTCGTTCGACCCAGGGCGGACCGGGGAGCTGTTTTTT CASSSFDPGRTGELFF
TRBJ1-6 - - TRBV20-1 TGCAGTGCTAGTCCGCCAGGGAATTCACCCCTCCACTTT CSASPPGNSPLHF
TRBJ1-6 TRBD1 once TRBV2 TGTGCCAGCAGTGCCCGGGACAGTTCATTCTCCTATAATTCACCCCTCCACTTT CASSARDSSFSYNSPLHF
TRBJ1-5 TRBD1 - TRBV7-8 TGTGCCAGCAGCTTAGGGGGGACAGGGTTAGGTCAGCCCCAGCATTTT CASSLGGTGLGQPQHF
TRBJ2-7 - - TRBV19 TGTGCCAGTAGTACGTATGCCGGGTACGAGCAGTACTTC CASSTYAGYEQYF
TRBJ1-1 - - TRBV19 TGTGCCAGTAATCCAGGGAAAAATACTGAAGCTTTCTTT CASNPGKNTEAFF
TRBJ2-6 - - TRBV5-4 TGTGCCAGCAGCTTGGAATGGGGGGCGCCCCGTCTCGCTGGGGCCAACGTCCTGACTTTC CASSLEWGAPRLAGANVLTF
TRBJ1-6 TRBD1 - TRBV30 TGTGCCTGGCAGTCCAGACAGGGGTCTTCACCCCTCCACTTT CAWQSRQGSSPLHF
TRBJ2-2 TRBD1 - TRBV6-5 TGTGCCAGCACCCAGACCGAGACAGGGGCGCTGTTTTTT CASTQTETGALFF
TRBJ2-1 - - TRBV18 TGTGCCAGCTCGGGCCGGGACGGCGGGTTGGATGAGCAGTTCTTC CASSGRDGGLDEQFF
TRBJ2-7 TRBD2 - TRBV4-2 TGTGCCAGCAGCCAAGATGTACTAGCGGGTACCTACGAGCAGTACTTC CASSQDVLAGTYEQYF
TRBJ2-7 - - TRBV30 TGTGCCTGGAGTGTGGTCGGGGGTGGAGAGCAGTACTTC CAWSVVGGGEQYF
TRBJ1-3 - - TRBV18 TGTGCCAGCTCACCACGAGGGGTCAGGGGTCTAAATGGAAACACCATATATTTT CASSPRGVRGLNGNTIYF
TRBJ2-7 TRBD1 - TRBV6-4 TGTGCCAGCAACCCAGTGCAGGGGGCCCACGAGCAGTACTTC CASNPVQGAHEQYF
TRBJ2-6 TRBD1 - TRBV6-5 TGTGCCAGCAGTTACTCAGGGGGCGCGGACGTCCTGACTTTC CASSYSGGADVLTF
TRBJ1-6 - - TRBV6-5 TGTGCCAGCAGTCGAGAAAGGCTTGATAATTCACCCCTCCACTTT CASSRERLDNSPLHF
TRBJ2-7 TRBD2 once TRBV6-5 TGTGCCAGCAGTTATCTAGCGGGAGGGTTAGTATACGAGCAGTACTTC CASSYLAGGLVYEQYF
TRBJ1-2 TRBD1 - TRBV12-3/TRBV12-4 TGTGCCAGCAGCCTACAGGGGATTGGCTACACCTTC CASSLQGIGYTF
TRBJ1-1 - once TRBV2 TGTGCCAGCAACCGGGTAGGGTACTTCACGCCCGAAGCTTTCTTT CASNRVGYFTPEAFF
TRBJ1-2 TRBD1 - TRBV28 TGTGCCAGCAGGCGGGAGGCGGGACAGTCCAACTATGGCTACACCTTC CASRREAGQSNYGYTF
TRBJ2-7 - once TRBV18 TGTGCCAGCTCAGGGACCAGCGCCGGCTACGAGCAGTACTTC CASSGTSAGYEQYF
TRBJ1-2 TRBD1 - TRBV18 TGTGCCAGCTCACTACCGGGACAGGGGAACTATGGCTACACCTTC CASSLPGQGNYGYTF
TRBJ1-5 - - TRBV5-1 TGCGCCAGCAGCTTCTCAGGGGAAAATCAGCCCCAGCATTTT CASSFSGENQPQHF
TRBJ2-2 TRBD2 - TRBV6-2/TRBV6-3 TGTGCCAGCAGTTACTCCTCGGGGGGGTCCGGGGAGCTGTTTTTT CASSYSSGGSGELFF
TRBJ1-5 - few TRBV19 TGTGCCAGTAGTTCCCGGAGCAATCAGCCCCAGCATTTT CASSSRSNQPQHF